One and the same sample provided the 30 T cell receptor beta chains below, sequenced in a study of blood T cell repertoires in COVID-19. The repertoire was sequenced with immunoSEQ multiplex PCR; TCRdb's copy has only in-frame clones and lacks some. Of tens of thousands of clones detected, more than 85% appear once; the ten largest clones hold less than 2.5%. Sequenced: peripheral blood. These receptors were taken from a human donor with active COVID-19. The donor label of this sample is uncertain.

The V and J genes are TRBV5-1 and TRBJ1-1; TRBD1 agrees at 9 bases. Trimming cost V 0 bases and J 13 bases; bases outside gene matches: 10. Germline V lookup: CDR1 SGHRS, CDR2 YFSETQ. The CDR3 totals 14 residues. CDR3 nucleotides: TGCGCCAGCAGCTTGGAGGGGACAGGGTCGCTCGGTTTCTTT. Its translation: CASSLEGTGSLGFF.

The chain combines TRBV7-2 with TRBJ2-7; TRBD1 matches at 11 bases. The germline V gene has CDR1 SGHTA and CDR2 FQGNSA. This CDR3 has 16 amino acids. V shed 1 base, J shed 3 bases, and the junction held 5 bases outside the gene matches. As DNA, the CDR3 is TGTGCCAGCAGCTTAGGAGGGACAGGGGGTAGCTACGAGCAGTACTTC. Translating it yields CASSLGGTGGSYEQYF.

The V and J genes are TRBV9 and TRBJ2-7; D might be TRBD2 (6 bases). The CDR3 covers 17 residues. Trimming cost V 0 bases and J 5 bases, with 21 bases left between them. The germline V gene encodes CDR1 SGDLS and CDR2 YYNGEE. This chain's CDR3 is CASSVDQFGASDNEQYF. The CDR3 DNA reads as TGTGCCAGCAGCGTAGATCAGTTTGGTGCTAGCGACAACGAGCAGTACTTC.

CDR3 DNA sequence: TGTGCCAGCAGCCTTGCCGAACAGATCGGGGAGCTGTTTTTT. Translated, it gives CASSLAEQIGELFF. The chain employs TRBV7-8 and TRBJ2-2; D unresolved. Germline V gives CDR1 SGHVS, CDR2 FQNEAQ. The V end lost 5 bases, the J end lost 7 bases, and 14 bases lay between the germline ends. CDR3 length: 14 residues.

J is TRBJ2-3 and V is TRBV2; 8 nucleotides match TRBD1. J lost 3 bases, V lost 4 bases, and 6 bases had no gene match. The germline V gene encodes CDR1 SNHLY and CDR2 FYNNEI. This CDR3 region has 15 residues. In nucleotides, the CDR3 is TGTGCCAGCAGTGGGACAGGGCTCCAGACAGATACGCAGTATTTT. Protein sequence: CASSGTGLQTDTQYF.

This chain uses TRBV27 with TRBJ2-3, with 11 bases that match TRBD2. V was clipped by 5 bases and J by 0 bases; unmatched bases: 16. Germline V gene data show CDR1 as MNHEY and CDR2 as SMNVEV (reference sequence). There are 20 residues in the CDR3. The CDR3 coding sequence is TGTGCCAGCAGTGTCCGACTAGCGGGGAGAAAAGTCTATAGCACAGATACGCAGTATTTT. This translates into CASSVRLAGRKVYSTDTQYF.

This clone was seen once. The chain combines TRBV6-5 with TRBJ1-1; D is unclear. From germline, CDR1 is MNHEY and CDR2 SVGAGI. The V and J ends lost 4 bases and 3 bases respectively, with 9 bases between them. This CDR3 is built from 13 residues. Written as DNA, the CDR3 is TGTGCCAGCAGTTCCGAGAGGGACACTGAAGCTTTCTTT. Its translation: CASSSERDTEAFF.

The rearrangement uses TRBV18 and TRBJ2-3; D is undetermined. V dropped 3 bases and J dropped 5 bases, with 6 bases sitting between them. The CDR3 length is 12 residues. Germline V gene lookup returns CDR1 KGHSH and CDR2 LQKENI. CDR3 DNA: TGTGCCAGCTCACCGCCCGGAGATACGCAGTATTTT. Encoded protein: CASSPPGDTQYF.

This clone was picked up a small number of times. The chain employs TRBV4-3 and TRBJ1-2; no clear D. V shed 0 bases and J shed 2 bases, with 7 bases lying between them. CDR1 is LGHNA, CDR2 YSLEER, per germline. This CDR3 spans 14 amino acids. In DNA, the CDR3 is TGCGCCAGCAGCCAAGATGGCAGAAACTATGGCTACACCTTC. Its translation is CASSQDGRNYGYTF.

Details on this clone: Additional DNA sequences in this sample encode the identical CDR3. This chain links TRBV7-9 with TRBJ2-5; TRBD2 is a possible D gene (5 bases). Per germline, CDR1 SEHNR and CDR2 FQNEAQ (reference sequence). With 5 bases removed from V and 3 bases from J, the gap between germline ends came to 16 bases. This CDR3 spans 15 amino acids. The CDR3 protein is CASSPPGRGEETQYF. CDR3 coding DNA: TGTGCCAGCAGCCCCCCCGGTCGGGGAGAAGAGACCCAGTACTTC.

V and J are TRBV25-1 and TRBJ2-2; 12 nucleotides line up with TRBD2. The germline CDR1 and CDR2 sequences are MGHDK and SYGVNS. V shed 4 bases and J 4 bases; nucleotides not matched to a gene: 7. The CDR3 contains 17 residues. As DNA, the CDR3 is TGTGCCAGCAGTGGGCTAGCGGGGGGGCCTTCCACCGGGGAGCTGTTTTTT. Translated, it gives CASSGLAGGPSTGELFF.

The count of this clone is one. The chain has TRBV5-1 and TRBJ1-1; 7 positions agree with TRBD1. Per the germline V gene, CDR1 is SGHRS and CDR2 is YFSETQ. J was trimmed by 3 bases and V by 4 bases; bases with no gene match: 9. The CDR3 spans 15 residues. The CDR3 sequence is CASSSLTGLDTEAFF. In DNA form, the CDR3 reads TGCGCCAGCAGCAGCCTGACAGGGTTGGACACTGAAGCTTTCTTT.

The rearrangement joins TRBV24-1 to TRBJ2-1; TRBD2 might be the D (7 bases). Trimming took off 10 bases at V and 9 bases at J, with 24 bases between the two ends. This CDR3 is 15 amino acids long. Germline values: CDR1 KGHDR, CDR2 SFDVKD. The CDR3 DNA follows: TGTGCCACTTCTGAGGGGGGGCGCGAGATGCCTGAGCAGTTCTTC. Residues: CATSEGGREMPEQFF.

The rearrangement uses TRBV4-1 and TRBJ2-7; 14 bases fit TRBD2. J gave up 0 bases and V 4 bases, and 11 bases lay outside the gene matches. The CDR3 contains 19 residues. The germline V gene encodes CDR1 MGHRA and CDR2 YSYEKL. CDR3 DNA sequence: TGCGCCAGCAGCCTGGAGACTAGCGGGGGGGCTCCGATCTCCTACGAGCAGTACTTC. Amino acid sequence: CASSLETSGGAPISYEQYF.

This chain joins TRBV7-8 and TRBJ1-2; 7 positions match TRBD1. V dropped 1 base and J dropped 0; count of bases not matched to a gene: 2. The CDR3 contains 15 residues. Germline V CDR1 and CDR2: SGHVS, FQNEAQ. The CDR3 sequence is CASSLVTGANYGYTF. Written as DNA, the CDR3 is TGTGCCAGCAGCTTAGTCACAGGGGCTAACTATGGCTACACCTTC. The whole variable domain, filled in from reference TRBV7-8 and TRBJ1-2, reads GAGVSQSPRYKVAKRGQDVALRCDPISGHVSLFWYQQALGQGPEFLTYFQNEAQLDKSGLPSDRFFAERPEGSVSTLKIQRTQQEDSAVYLCASSLVTGANYGYTFGSGTRLTVV.

The chain joins TRBV29-1 to TRBJ2-7; the match to TRBD2 covers 11 bases. This CDR3 has 12 residues. Germline V gene data show CDR1 as SQVTM and CDR2 as ANQGSEA. The trim removed 7 bases at V and 5 bases at J, leaving 4 bases unmatched. CDR3 DNA sequence: TGCAGCGCAATACTAGCGGGGGACGAGCAGTACTTC. Its protein product is CSAILAGDEQYF.

This clone was detected only a few times. The V call is TRBV5-8, the J call TRBJ1-2; 7 bases line up with TRBD1. In germline, CDR1 is SGHTS, CDR2 YDEGEE. The CDR3 runs 13 residues. The V and J ends lost 6 bases and 4 bases, in that order; junction bases with no gene match: 6. The CDR3 protein is CASTPDRPYGYTF. CDR3 sequence (DNA): TGTGCCAGCACCCCGGACAGGCCCTATGGCTACACCTTC.

This sequence joins TRBV5-6 and TRBJ1-4; no clear D gene. Germline CDR1 is SGHDT and CDR2 is YYEEEE. This CDR3 is built from 14 residues. Trimming stripped 1 base from V and 0 bases from J, with 4 bases between. The CDR3 loop is CASSLRATNEKLFF. The CDR3 DNA follows: TGTGCCAGCAGCTTGAGAGCAACTAATGAAAAACTGTTTTTT. The full variable domain, its missing parts supplied by reference TRBV5-6 and TRBJ1-4, is DAGVTQSPTHLIKTRGQQVTLRCSPKSGHDTVSWYQQALGQGPQFIFQYYEEEERQRGNFPDRFSGHQFPNYSSELNVNALLLGDSALYLCASSLRATNEKLFFGSGTQLSVL.

The chain links TRBV7-2 to TRBJ2-5; a weak D match, TRBD1 (6 bases). Germline V CDR1 and CDR2: SGHTA, FQGNSA. CDR3 length equals 13 residues. Trimming removed 7 bases from V and 0 bases from J, with 9 bases in between. The CDR3 sequence is CASKGDNQETQYF. The CDR3 DNA reads as TGTGCCAGCAAAGGGGACAACCAAGAGACCCAGTACTTC.

The chain employs TRBV7-7 and TRBJ2-1, with a tentative D call TRBD2 (5 bases). V lost 5 bases and J lost 2, with 16 bases in between. The germline CDR1 and CDR2 sequences are SSHAT and FNYEAQ (reference sequence). The CDR3 has 16 residues. CDR3 nucleotide sequence: TGTGCCAGCAGCGAGGGCACCCTAGCCCCCTACAATGAGCAGTTCTTC. It specifies CASSEGTLAPYNEQFF.

The gene calls are TRBV7-9 and TRBJ1-4; no firm D call. Germline CDR1 reads SEHNR; CDR2 reads FQNEAQ (reference sequence). Trimming pared 1 base from V and 8 bases from J, leaving 11 bases between. CDR3 length: 14 residues. The CDR3 region has the DNA TGTGCCAGCAGCTTAGGGCAGGATGAAGAAAAACTGTTTTTT. This sequence encodes CASSLGQDEEKLFF.

The CDR3 protein is CASSYSPPSSGANVLTF. The CDR3 DNA reads as TGTGCCAGCAGTTATTCTCCACCTAGCTCTGGGGCCAACGTCCTGACTTTC. The chain has TRBV6-2 or TRBV6-3 and TRBJ2-6; the D is unclear. The CDR3 runs to 17 residues. The germline gives CDR1 MNHEY, CDR2 SVGEGT. V lost 3 bases, J lost 0 bases, and 12 bases lay in between.

The chain carries TRBV7-9 and TRBJ1-1; 10 bases agree with TRBD1. Looked up from germline, CDR1 is SEHNR and CDR2 is FQNEAQ (reference sequence). J gave up 4 bases and V 2 bases, and 4 bases lay outside the gene matches. The CDR3 length is 15 residues. The DNA for the CDR3 is TGTGCCAGCAGCTTATCGGGACAGGGGCCCACTGAAGCTTTCTTT. Its protein product is CASSLSGQGPTEAFF.

This clone appeared a few times. This chain links TRBV7-2 with TRBJ2-7, with TRBD1 matching over 8 bases. The CDR3 covers 14 residues. Trimming removed 1 base from V and 6 bases from J; junction bases left unmatched: 5. Germline V gives CDR1 SGHTA, CDR2 FQGNSA. The CDR3, as DNA: TGTGCCAGCAGCTTAGGGGGACAGGTATTCGAGCAGTACTTC. Protein: CASSLGGQVFEQYF.

This rearrangement joins TRBV5-1 to TRBJ1-2; D call uncertain. Germline assignment: CDR1 SGHRS and CDR2 YFSETQ. The CDR3 is made up of 15 amino acids. Trimming took off 0 bases at V and 6 bases at J, with 15 bases between the two ends. CDR3 in amino acids: CASSLVSGEANGYTF. The CDR3 DNA sequence: TGCGCCAGCAGCTTGGTTAGCGGCGAAGCAAATGGCTACACCTTC.

The genes are TRBV7-6 and TRBJ2-5; 7 bases fit TRBD1. Losses at the gene ends were 5 bases for V and 2 bases for J; bases not matched to a gene: 11. The CDR3 contains 16 residues. The V gene's germline CDR1 is SGHVS and CDR2 FNYEAQ. CDR3: CASSQPFRDRQETQYF. CDR3 DNA sequence: TGTGCCAGCAGCCAACCTTTCCGGGACAGACAAGAGACCCAGTACTTC.

This chain joins TRBV10-2 and TRBJ2-3; 7 positions agree with TRBD2. The length of the CDR3 is 16 residues. Per germline, CDR1 WSHSY and CDR2 SAAADI. V trimming: 6 bases; J trimming: 1 base; junction bases outside the gene matches: 10. Here the CDR3 DNA reads TGCGCCAGCAGATTCGCGGGGGAAGTGGGCACAGATACGCAGTATTTT. Protein sequence: CASRFAGEVGTDTQYF.

V is TRBV7-8 and J is TRBJ2-7, with 9 bases that match TRBD1. The V segment lost 3 bases and the J segment 6 bases; nucleotides outside the gene matches: 24. The germline gives CDR1 SGHVS, CDR2 FQNEAQ. The CDR3 runs 20 residues. CDR3 bases: TGTGCCAGCAGCTTCACCTTTTCTGGACAGGGGAAGGGAGGCATCGGCGAGCAGTACTTC. Encoded protein: CASSFTFSGQGKGGIGEQYF.

The chain carries TRBV6-5 and TRBJ1-1; D remains unclear. The germline CDR1 and CDR2 sequences are MNHEY and SVGAGI. The length of the CDR3 is 13 residues. Trimming left V 2 bases short and J 0 bases short, with 4 bases between. As DNA, the CDR3 is TGTGCCAGCAGTTACAGCATGAACACTGAAGCTTTCTTT. Protein: CASSYSMNTEAFF.

The chain recombines TRBV5-1 with TRBJ1-2; D possibly corresponds to TRBD1 (6 bases). The V end was cut by 0 bases, the J end by 7 bases, with 13 bases between. Germline CDR1 reads SGHRS; CDR2 reads YFSETQ. CDR3 length: 14 amino acids. DNA of the CDR3: TGCGCCAGCAGCTTGGCAACAGGGAGTGCTGGCTACACCTTC. Its translation is CASSLATGSAGYTF.